One sample yielded the 31 T cell receptor beta chains listed below, sequenced in a study of shared clonotypes between healthy human individuals (dated by TCRdb to 2020 to 2022). To prepare the library, the immunoSEQ multiplex PCR assay was applied. TCRdb obtained this table from immuneACCESS and retained in-frame rearrangements with V and J assigned. These tables miss some clones; where compared with another copy, unresolved V genes account for less than half of the shortfall, and the remainder is unexplained. The sample has about 2.3 million clones on record, less than 95% of them singletons. The ten largest account for around 0.4% of the sample. Material for sequencing was naive CD4+ T cells from PBMCs. Per the publication, the cell subset or site label means: CD45RA+ positively selected. The receptors here all came from a young man in good health. Some clones in this sample may be carry-over from other donors' samples.

The V call is TRBV9, the J call TRBJ2-1, with 12 nucleotides matching TRBD2. CDR1 is SGDLS, CDR2 YYNGEE, per germline. J lost 5 bases, V lost 4 bases, and 4 bases had no gene match. This CDR3 region has 15 residues. The CDR3 loop reads CASSPTSGRNNEQFF. Written as DNA, the CDR3 is TGTGCCAGCAGCCCTACTAGCGGGAGGAACAATGAGCAGTTCTTC.

This chain uses TRBV5-5 with TRBJ2-7; 7 bases line up with TRBD2. CDR1 and CDR2 from the germline V gene are SGHKS and YYEKEE (reference sequence). V lost 1 base to trimming and J lost 3 bases; unmatched junction nucleotides: 7. This CDR3 is 15 amino acids long. The CDR3 DNA is TGTGCCAGCAGCTTGAATGGCGGGAGTTACTACGAGCAGTACTTC. This translates into CASSLNGGSYYEQYF.

The V call is TRBV19, the J call TRBJ2-1; 9 nucleotides agree with TRBD2. The germline CDR1 and CDR2 sequences are LNHDA and SQIVND (reference sequence). The CDR3 runs 15 residues. V lost 6 bases, J lost 6 bases, and 9 bases stayed unmatched. This chain's CDR3 is CASRLGLAPTNEQFF. In DNA form, the CDR3 reads TGTGCCAGTAGACTCGGACTAGCGCCGACCAATGAGCAGTTCTTC.

This clone was detected only a few times. The chain recombines TRBV9 with TRBJ1-2; D is undetermined. The germline V gene encodes CDR1 SGDLS and CDR2 YYNGEE. The CDR3 runs 13 residues. With 4 bases removed from V and 4 bases from J, the gap between germline ends came to 11 bases. The CDR3 reads CASSSTATYGYTF. In DNA, the CDR3 is TGTGCCAGCAGCTCTACCGCCACCTATGGCTACACCTTC.

The chain uses TRBV2 and TRBJ2-7; the match to TRBD2 covers 7 bases. Germline CDR1 is SNHLY and CDR2 is FYNNEI. The V gene end was trimmed by 7 bases and the J gene end by 0 bases; junction bases not matched to a gene: 6. There are 14 residues in the CDR3. CDR3 nucleotide sequence: TGTGCCAGCAAAGAGTCGGGGGGCTCCTACGAGCAGTACTTC. Encoded protein: CASKESGGSYEQYF.

The chain uses TRBV7-2 and TRBJ2-7, with 8 bases aligning to TRBD2. V trimming: 5 bases; J trimming: 6 bases; junction bases outside the gene matches: 12. The CDR3 spans 15 residues. Germline V CDR1 and CDR2: SGHTA, FQGNSA. The CDR3 here is CASSPTGLATGEQYF. In DNA, the CDR3 is TGTGCCAGCAGCCCTACCGGACTAGCAACGGGCGAGCAGTACTTC.

Here the CDR3 reads CASSIPASGKGEQFF. The CDR3 DNA sequence: TGTGCCAGTAGTATCCCGGCTAGCGGGAAGGGTGAGCAGTTCTTC. V usage is TRBV19 and J usage is TRBJ2-1; 9 bases are shared with TRBD2. This CDR3 comprises 15 residues. Germline CDR1 is LNHDA and CDR2 is SQIVND (reference sequence). Trimming at V came to 3 bases and at J to 9 bases, leaving 9 bases not matched to a gene.

The chain carries TRBV4-3 and TRBJ1-2, with D unclear. V gave up 0 bases and J gave up 4 bases, with 12 bases separating them. CDR1 and CDR2 from the germline V gene are LGHNA and YSLEER. The CDR3 consists of 15 residues. The CDR3 spells CASSQETEFTYGYTF. The CDR3 nucleotides read TGCGCCAGCAGCCAAGAAACGGAATTTACCTATGGCTACACCTTC.

As for this clone: This same CDR3 is encoded by further DNA sequences in the sample. The rearrangement joins TRBV6-5 to TRBJ2-1; 11 positions match TRBD2. J was trimmed by 10 bases and V by 0 bases; bases with no gene match: 5. CDR1 is MNHEY, CDR2 SVGAGI, per germline. This CDR3 is 15 amino acids long. The CDR3 DNA reads TGTGCCAGCAGTTACTCTAGCGGGAGGGCGAACGAGCAGTTCTTC. Its translation is CASSYSSGRANEQFF.

This rearrangement joins TRBV5-6 to TRBJ2-1; a possible D gene is TRBD2 (6 bases). Trimming shortened V by 2 bases and J by 6 bases, and 15 bases separated the two germline ends. In germline, CDR1 is SGHDT, CDR2 YYEEEE. The CDR3 contains 15 residues. The CDR3 nucleotides are TGTGCCAGCAGCTTCAGAAGCCGGGAGCCCAATGAGCAGTTCTTC. This encodes CASSFRSREPNEQFF.

The rearrangement joins TRBV25-1 to TRBJ2-2, with D possibly TRBD2 on 5 matching bases. The V and J ends lost 8 bases and 0 bases respectively, with 13 bases between them. The CDR3 has 15 amino acids. Germline V gene lookup returns CDR1 MGHDK and CDR2 SYGVNS. This chain's CDR3 is CASQGGSANTGELFF. The CDR3 bases are TGTGCCAGCCAAGGCGGGTCAGCGAACACCGGGGAGCTGTTTTTT.

This clone was observed a handful of times. This rearrangement joins TRBV30 to TRBJ1-2; D unclear. Looked up from germline, CDR1 is GTSNPN and CDR2 is SVGIG (reference sequence). Trimming took off 0 bases at V and 4 bases at J, with 9 bases between the two ends. The CDR3 extends over 13 amino acids. CDR3 protein: CAWSVKAGYGYTF. The CDR3 bases are TGTGCCTGGAGTGTAAAAGCTGGCTATGGCTACACCTTC.

The chain recombines TRBV6-1 with TRBJ2-5; D gene ambiguous. The CDR3 is 14 residues long. The V and J ends lost 0 bases and 1 base respectively, with 6 bases between them. Per germline, CDR1 MNHNS and CDR2 SASEGT. This chain's CDR3 is CASSEAHSQETQYF. The DNA of the CDR3 is TGTGCCAGCAGTGAAGCGCACAGCCAAGAGACCCAGTACTTC.

Concerning this clone: Different DNA sequences within this sample yield the same CDR3. This chain's CDR3 is CASSFDTNTGELFF. The CDR3 DNA follows: TGTGCCAGCAGCTTCGACACGAACACCGGGGAGCTGTTTTTT. The V gene is TRBV7-7, the J gene TRBJ2-2, with unresolved D. The CDR3 runs to 14 residues. CDR1 is SSHAT and CDR2 is FNYEAQ in the germline V gene (reference sequence). Trimming took 3 bases from V and 0 from J, leaving 5 bases between them. Complete variable domain (other parts from reference TRBV7-7 and TRBJ2-2): GAGVSQSPRYKVTKRGQDVTLRCDPISSHATLYWYQQALGQGPEFLTYFNYEAQPDKSGLPSDRFSAERPEGSISTLTIQRTEQRDSAMYRCASSFDTNTGELFFGEGSRLTVL.

V and J are TRBV7-2 and TRBJ2-7, with D possibly called TRBD1 or TRBD2 (7 bases each). The germline CDR1 and CDR2 sequences are SGHTA and FQGNSA. Trimming took off 2 bases at V and 7 bases at J, with 18 bases between the two ends. The CDR3 is made up of 15 amino acids. CDR3 residues: CASSLSGAIQGEQYF. DNA of the CDR3: TGTGCCAGCAGCTTAAGCGGGGCCATACAGGGGGAGCAGTACTTC. The variable domain in full, completed from reference TRBV7-2 and TRBJ2-7, reads GAGVSQSPSNKVTEKGKDVELRCDPISGHTALYWYRQSLGQGLEFLIYFQGNSAPDKSGLPSDRFSAERTGGSVSTLTIQRTQQEDSAVYLCASSLSGAIQGEQYFGPGTRLTVT.

This chain uses TRBV9 with TRBJ1-2; D perhaps matches TRBD1 (6 bases). The CDR3 is 15 amino acids. Germline CDR1 is SGDLS and CDR2 is YYNGEE. Trimming removed 3 bases from V and 5 bases from J, with 17 bases in between. The CDR3 is CASSASSGTIYGYTF. CDR3 DNA: TGTGCCAGCAGCGCATCCTCCGGGACAATATATGGCTACACCTTC. The variable domain in full, with the rest retrieved from reference TRBV9 and TRBJ1-2, is DSGVTQTPKHLITATGQRVTLRCSPRSGDLSVYWYQQSLDQGLQFLIQYYNGEERAKGNILERFSAQQFPDLHSELNLSSLELGDSALYFCASSASSGTIYGYTFGSGTRLTVV.

The chain employs TRBV7-8 and TRBJ2-1; tentatively, D is TRBD2 (5 bases). The CDR3 covers 16 residues. CDR1 is SGHVS, CDR2 FQNEAQ, per germline. Trimming removed 1 base at V and 7 bases at J, with 17 bases between. CDR3 loop: CASSLVSSFFLNEQFF. In nucleotides, the CDR3 is TGTGCCAGCAGCTTAGTGTCTAGCTTTTTTCTGAATGAGCAGTTCTTC.

The chain couples TRBV5-8 to TRBJ2-7, with no clear D. Germline V gene sequence: CDR1 SGHTS, CDR2 YDEGEE. V lost 2 bases and J lost 3, with 15 bases in between. The CDR3 totals 15 residues. For the CDR3, the DNA is TGTGCCAGCAGCTTCCGAAGAGTGGTGGGCTACGAGCAGTACTTC. Protein sequence: CASSFRRVVGYEQYF.

The chain carries TRBV5-1 and TRBJ2-7; possible D gene TRBD2, 6 bases. Looked up from germline, CDR1 is SGHRS and CDR2 is YFSETQ. Trimming took 5 bases from V and 3 from J, leaving 9 bases between them. This CDR3 is built from 12 residues. The chain's CDR3 is CASRGGVYEQYF. DNA for the CDR3: TGCGCCAGCAGGGGAGGAGTCTACGAGCAGTACTTC.

The rearrangement joins TRBV30 to TRBJ2-6, with 14 bases aligning to TRBD2. In germline, CDR1 is GTSNPN, CDR2 SVGIG (reference sequence). With 3 bases clipped from V and 3 bases from J, the junction kept 4 bases outside the gene matches. CDR3 length equals 17 residues. The CDR3 coding sequence is TGTGCCTGGAGAGGGACTAGCGGGAGTATTGGGGCCAACGTCCTGACTTTC. Protein sequence: CAWRGTSGSIGANVLTF.

This clone was seen once. In DNA, the CDR3 is TGCAGCGTTGCTCTAACTAGCGGGAGTACAGATACGCAGTATTTT. The encoded protein is CSVALTSGSTDTQYF. The chain carries TRBV29-1 and TRBJ2-3; 11 bases fit TRBD2. CDR1 is SQVTM, CDR2 ANQGSEA, per germline. The length of the CDR3 is 15 residues. V was clipped by 4 bases and J by 3 bases; unmatched bases: 6.

V gene TRBV9 combines with J gene TRBJ1-3, with unresolved D. V shed 0 bases and J shed 1 base, with 14 bases lying between them. The CDR3 totals 17 residues. Germline CDR1 reads SGDLS; CDR2 reads YYNGEE. The CDR3 here is CASSVAEGTLSGNTIYF. The CDR3, as DNA: TGTGCCAGCAGCGTAGCGGAAGGAACCCTTTCTGGAAACACCATATATTTT.

This chain connects TRBV6-6 to TRBJ1-5, with a weak D call TRBD1 (5 bases). Germline CDR1 and CDR2: MNHNY and SVGAGI (reference sequence). V was cut by 6 bases and J by 9 bases, with 18 bases left in between. The length of the CDR3 is 14 residues. The CDR3 DNA is TGTGCCAGCAGGCCCCTGGGACTCCATCCGCCCCAGCATTTT. Encoded protein: CASRPLGLHPPQHF.

This chain connects TRBV7-9 to TRBJ2-1; 9 nucleotides align to TRBD1. The CDR3 is 16 residues long. V lost 2 bases, J lost 7 bases, and 9 bases stayed unmatched. Germline CDR1 SEHNR, CDR2 FQNEAQ (reference sequence). CDR3 amino acids: CASSLLGQGSLNEQFF. The CDR3 nucleotides read TGTGCCAGCAGCTTATTGGGACAGGGTAGTTTGAATGAGCAGTTCTTC.

J is TRBJ1-1 and V is TRBV27, with D possibly TRBD1 on 6 matching bases. The V gene's germline CDR1 is MNHEY and CDR2 SMNVEV (reference sequence). This CDR3 region has 16 residues. Between the trimmed V and J ends, which lost 1 base and 6 bases, there was a span of 18 bases. CDR3 DNA: TGTGCCAGCAGTTTATATGATCTGGGGGCCACGTCTGAAGCTTTCTTT. It specifies CASSLYDLGATSEAFF.

The genes are TRBV7-9 and TRBJ2-1; 7 bases are shared with TRBD1. This CDR3 has 15 amino acids. The germline V gene encodes CDR1 SEHNR and CDR2 FQNEAQ (reference sequence). Trimming took 5 bases from V and 2 from J; bases not matched to a gene: 6. In DNA form, the CDR3 reads TGTGCCAGCAGCCACGGGACAGACCCCTACAATGAGCAGTTCTTC. It specifies CASSHGTDPYNEQFF.

This rearrangement joins TRBV7-2 to TRBJ2-3; D is perhaps TRBD2 (6 bases). V dropped 2 bases and J dropped 5 bases, with 11 bases sitting between them. The CDR3 is made up of 14 amino acids. Germline values: CDR1 SGHTA, CDR2 FQGNSA. The DNA of the CDR3 is TGTGCCAGCAGCTTATATAGCGGCGTAGATACGCAGTATTTT. This sequence encodes CASSLYSGVDTQYF.

This chain links TRBV2 with TRBJ2-3; 10 bases match TRBD2. Germline assignment: CDR1 SNHLY and CDR2 FYNNEI. Trimming cost V 7 bases and J 2 bases; bases outside gene matches: 9. The CDR3 sequence is 16 residues long. The CDR3 here is CASIGQTSGYTDTQYF. CDR3 nucleotides: TGTGCCAGCATTGGCCAGACTAGCGGGTACACAGATACGCAGTATTTT.

This chain connects TRBV5-6 to TRBJ2-5; tentatively, D is TRBD1 or TRBD2 (6 bases each). The germline V and J ends were trimmed by 4 bases and 4 bases, with 14 bases remaining between them. This CDR3 comprises 14 residues. CDR1 and CDR2 from the germline V gene are SGHDT and YYEEEE. The CDR3 DNA reads as TGTGCCAGCAGCGACACGGGGGCCGGAGAGACCCAGTACTTC. This codes for CASSDTGAGETQYF.

V and J are TRBV7-9 and TRBJ2-1; D gene unclear. Germline V gene sequence: CDR1 SEHNR, CDR2 FQNEAQ (reference sequence). V lost 4 bases and J 8 bases, leaving 15 bases between the germline ends. The CDR3 consists of 14 residues. Written as DNA, the CDR3 is TGTGCCAGCAGCTCTAAATTGATTAAGGATGAGCAGTTCTTC. It codes for CASSSKLIKDEQFF.

The chain employs TRBV4-2 and TRBJ1-5; D gene unclear. V was clipped by 1 base and J by 3 bases, with 16 bases between them. Germline V gene data show CDR1 as LGHNA and CDR2 as YNFKEQ. The CDR3 sequence is 17 residues long. This chain's CDR3 is CASSQVSRQADNQPQHF. DNA for the CDR3: TGTGCCAGCAGCCAAGTCTCTCGGCAGGCAGACAATCAGCCCCAGCATTTT.